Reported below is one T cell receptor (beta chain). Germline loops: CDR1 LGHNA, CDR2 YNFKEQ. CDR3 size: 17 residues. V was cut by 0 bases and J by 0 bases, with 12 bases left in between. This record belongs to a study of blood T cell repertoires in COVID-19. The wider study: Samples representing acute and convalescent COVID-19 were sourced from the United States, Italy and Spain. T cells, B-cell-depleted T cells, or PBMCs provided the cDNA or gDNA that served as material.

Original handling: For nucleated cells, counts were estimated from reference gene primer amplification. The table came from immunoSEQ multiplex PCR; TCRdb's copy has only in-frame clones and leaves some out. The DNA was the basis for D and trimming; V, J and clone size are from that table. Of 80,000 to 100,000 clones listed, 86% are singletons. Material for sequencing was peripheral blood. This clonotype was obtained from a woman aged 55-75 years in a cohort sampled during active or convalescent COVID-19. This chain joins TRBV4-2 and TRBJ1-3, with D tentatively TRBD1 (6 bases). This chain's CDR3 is CASSQDPTGRSGNTIYF. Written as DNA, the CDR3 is TGTGCCAGCAGCCAAGATCCGACAGGCCGCTCTGGAAACACCATATATTTT.